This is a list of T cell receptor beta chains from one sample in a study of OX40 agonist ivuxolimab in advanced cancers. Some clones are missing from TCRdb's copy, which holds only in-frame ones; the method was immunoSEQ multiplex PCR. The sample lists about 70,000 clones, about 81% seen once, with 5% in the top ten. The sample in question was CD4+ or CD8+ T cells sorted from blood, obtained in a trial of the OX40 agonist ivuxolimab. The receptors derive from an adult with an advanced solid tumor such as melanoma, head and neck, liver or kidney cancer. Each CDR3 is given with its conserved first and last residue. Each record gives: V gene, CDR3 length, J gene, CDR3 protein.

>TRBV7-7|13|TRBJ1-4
CASSLGTNEKLFF
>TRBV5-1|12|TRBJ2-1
CASSRTYNEQFF
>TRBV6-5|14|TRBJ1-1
CASSYGTGWTEAFF
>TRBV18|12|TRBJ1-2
CASSPRTGSNTF
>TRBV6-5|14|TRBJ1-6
CASSYSAKGTPLHF
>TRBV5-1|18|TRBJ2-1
CASSLAARTSGGFDEQFF
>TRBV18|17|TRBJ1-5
CASSPVSLGPLNQPQHF
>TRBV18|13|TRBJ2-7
CASSPQPDYEQYF
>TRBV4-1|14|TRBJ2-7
CASSHTSGDYEQYF
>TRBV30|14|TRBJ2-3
CAWRMLGITDTQYF
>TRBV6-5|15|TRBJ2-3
CASSYIGLAADTQYF
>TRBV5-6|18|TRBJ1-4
CASSLTGTGVWSGEKLFF
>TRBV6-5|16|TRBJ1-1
CASSYSNSPGNTEAFF
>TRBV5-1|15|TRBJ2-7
CASSLNGGLGYEQYF
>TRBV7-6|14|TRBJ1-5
CASSLEQGNQPQHF
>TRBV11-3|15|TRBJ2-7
CASSLVATPTYEQYF
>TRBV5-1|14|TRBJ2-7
CASSPLSGAYEQYF
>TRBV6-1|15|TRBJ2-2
CASSEAGGMAGELFF
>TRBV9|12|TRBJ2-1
CASSIGYNEQFF
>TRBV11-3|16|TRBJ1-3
CASSSQQGSYGNTIYF
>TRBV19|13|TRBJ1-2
CASQVRGLYGYTF
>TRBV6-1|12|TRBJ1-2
CASSDLNYGYTF
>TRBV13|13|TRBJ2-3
CASSLGLTDTQYF
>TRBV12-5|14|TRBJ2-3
CASGLGQNTDTQYF
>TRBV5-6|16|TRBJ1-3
CASSFGGPSSGNTIYF
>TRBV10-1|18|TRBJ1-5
CASSDWPPGRILIVPQHF
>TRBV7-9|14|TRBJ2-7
CASSQTGTAYEQYF
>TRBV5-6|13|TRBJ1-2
CASVAGMVYGYTF
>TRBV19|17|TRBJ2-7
CASRTRDRRRNSYEQYF
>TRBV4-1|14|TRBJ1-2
CASSQGSSRYGYTF
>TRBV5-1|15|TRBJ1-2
CASSLGAGVDYGYTF
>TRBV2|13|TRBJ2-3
CASSGQGTDTQYF
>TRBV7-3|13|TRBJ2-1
CASSVVAGNEQFF
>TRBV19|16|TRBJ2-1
CASTDLGASGYNEQFF
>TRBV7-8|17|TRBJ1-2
CASSLAPGTGAGYGYTF
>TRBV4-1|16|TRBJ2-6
CASSQDRGSGANVLTF
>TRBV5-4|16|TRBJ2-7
CASSLATGGYSYEQYF
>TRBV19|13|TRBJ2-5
CASSREDQETQYF
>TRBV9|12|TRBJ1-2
CASSREGYGYTF